These 26 T cell receptor beta chains were all obtained from the same sample, sequenced in a study of shared T cell receptors in the human thymus. The data were produced by immunoSEQ multiplex PCR, yet TCRdb's version contains in-frame clones alone and is incomplete. The data hold hundreds of thousands of clones, with approximately 89% observed a single time. This same sample was also taken into another study, of human thymus T cells.

Sequences were obtained from thymocytes. The receptors derive from a boy under three years old with a congenital heart defect.

V usage is TRBV6-5 and J usage is TRBJ2-5; maybe TRBD2 (6 bases). Trimming cost V 6 bases and J 3 bases, with 17 bases left between them. CDR1 MNHEY and CDR2 SVGAGI come from the germline V gene. There are 15 residues in the CDR3. CDR3 region: CASSPPRGVKETQYF. The CDR3 region has the DNA TGTGCCAGCAGCCCCCCCCGCGGGGTGAAAGAGACCCAGTACTTC.

The chain carries TRBV5-6 and TRBJ1-4, with D possibly matching TRBD1 (5 bases). V was trimmed by 0 bases and J by 5 bases, leaving 20 bases between them. The germline V gene encodes CDR1 SGHDT and CDR2 YYEEEE. The CDR3 length is 18 residues. CDR3 region: CASSLGVGQGRSNEKLFF. The CDR3 DNA follows: TGTGCCAGCAGCTTGGGCGTGGGGCAGGGAAGGTCCAATGAAAAACTGTTTTTT. The full variable domain, its missing parts supplied by reference TRBV5-6 and TRBJ1-4, is DAGVTQSPTHLIKTRGQQVTLRCSPKSGHDTVSWYQQALGQGPQFIFQYYEEEERQRGNFPDRFSGHQFPNYSSELNVNALLLGDSALYLCASSLGVGQGRSNEKLFFGSGTQLSVL.

This clone was counted between two and nine times. This chain links TRBV9 with TRBJ2-1, with 16 bases that match TRBD2. The CDR3 is 19 residues long. CDR1 SGDLS and CDR2 YYNGEE come from the germline V gene. The V and J ends lost 0 bases and 7 bases, in that order; junction bases with no gene match: 10. CDR3 coding DNA: TGTGCCAGCAGCGTAGCAGGGACTAGCGGGAGGGCCGAAGGGAATGAGCAGTTCTTC. Translation gives CASSVAGTSGRAEGNEQFF.

The CDR3 here is CASSFPDRRNEKLFF. CDR3 nucleotides: TGTGCCAGCAGTTTCCCAGACAGGAGGAATGAAAAACTGTTTTTT. V usage is TRBV28 and J usage is TRBJ1-4, with D tentatively TRBD1 (6 bases). V lost 3 bases and J 5 bases, leaving 13 bases between the germline ends. The length of the CDR3 is 15 residues. Per the germline V gene, CDR1 is MDHEN and CDR2 is SYDVKM.

This chain joins TRBV23-1 and TRBJ2-2, with 7 bases fitting TRBD2. TRBV23-1 is an open reading frame whose function is uncertain. The CDR3 loop spans 19 amino acids. The ends lost 4 bases at V and 2 bases at J; junction bases unmatched: 16. The CDR3 region is CASSPLAGADPANTGELFF. The CDR3 DNA reads as TGCGCCAGCAGTCCTCTTGCGGGAGCGGACCCTGCTAACACCGGGGAGCTGTTTTTT.

This clone was picked up one time. The chain links TRBV14 to TRBJ2-7, with 12 bases identical to TRBD1. Germline V gives CDR1 SGHDN, CDR2 FVKESK. V was clipped by 5 bases and J by 2 bases; unmatched bases: 4. CDR3 length: 15 residues. The CDR3 loop is CASSTRDRGPYEQYF. CDR3 bases: TGTGCCAGCAGCACCCGGGACAGGGGGCCCTACGAGCAGTACTTC. Using reference TRBV14 and TRBJ2-7 for the parts outside the CDR3, the full variable domain is EAGVTQFPSHSVIEKGQTVTLRCDPISGHDNLYWYRRVMGKEIKFLLHFVKESKQDESGMPNNRFLAERTGGTYSTLKVQPAELEDSGVYFCASSTRDRGPYEQYFGPGTRLTVT.

The gene calls are TRBV6-1 and TRBJ2-7; a weak D match, TRBD2 (6 bases). Germline CDR1 MNHNS, CDR2 SASEGT. The CDR3 has 17 residues. The V end was cut by 0 bases, the J end by 3 bases, with 18 bases between. The CDR3 bases are TGTGCCAGCAGTGAAGCGGCGGAAGATCGGGGGAACTACGAGCAGTACTTC. This sequence encodes CASSEAAEDRGNYEQYF.

In regard to this clone: This CDR3 is also generated by other DNA sequences in the sample. CDR3 in DNA: TGTGCCAGCCGGACTAGATGTCGCGAGACCCAGTACTTC. Protein product: CASRTRCRETQYF. The chain links TRBV2 to TRBJ2-5, with 7 positions matching TRBD2. CDR1 and CDR2 (germline): SNHLY, FYNNEI. V trimming: 8 bases; J trimming: 5 bases; junction bases outside the gene matches: 8. The CDR3 runs 13 residues.

This clone was seen a single time. The rearrangement uses TRBV5-4 and TRBJ1-2; 7 nucleotides agree with TRBD1. The V segment lost 3 bases and the J segment 0 bases; nucleotides outside the gene matches: 5. The CDR3 is made up of 15 amino acids. Germline values: CDR1 SGHNT, CDR2 YYREEE (reference sequence). The CDR3 region is CASSYPTGPNYGYTF. In nucleotides, the CDR3 is TGTGCCAGCAGCTACCCGACAGGGCCTAACTATGGCTACACCTTC. Variable domain in full (rest from reference TRBV5-4 and TRBJ1-2): ETGVTQSPTHLIKTRGQQVTLRCSSQSGHNTVSWYQQALGQGPQFIFQYYREEENGRGNFPPRFSGLQFPNYSSELNVNALELDDSALYLCASSYPTGPNYGYTFGSGTRLTVV.

This clone turned up a few times. This chain links TRBV5-5 with TRBJ1-2; the match to TRBD1 covers 11 bases. Germline V lookup: CDR1 SGHKS, CDR2 YYEKEE (reference sequence). V lost 2 bases to trimming and J lost 8 bases; unmatched junction nucleotides: 8. The CDR3 runs 15 residues. The CDR3 nucleotides are TGTGCCAGCAGCTTACCGGGACAGGGGGGTCGCGGCTACACCTTC. Protein sequence: CASSLPGQGGRGYTF.

This chain uses TRBV14 with TRBJ1-2; D ambiguous. Between the trimmed V and J ends, which lost 3 bases and 4 bases, there was a span of 6 bases. From germline, CDR1 is SGHDN and CDR2 FVKESK. This CDR3 has 12 amino acids. The CDR3 here is CASSHVPYGYTF. As DNA, the CDR3 is TGTGCCAGCAGCCACGTCCCCTATGGCTACACCTTC. The whole variable domain, filled in from reference TRBV14 and TRBJ1-2, reads EAGVTQFPSHSVIEKGQTVTLRCDPISGHDNLYWYRRVMGKEIKFLLHFVKESKQDESGMPNNRFLAERTGGTYSTLKVQPAELEDSGVYFCASSHVPYGYTFGSGTRLTVV.

The gene calls are TRBV7-2 and TRBJ2-1, with a tentative D call TRBD2 (5 bases). V was shortened by 3 bases and J by 9 bases, with 18 bases between the two germline ends. Germline loops: CDR1 SGHTA, CDR2 FQGNSA. The CDR3 loop spans 15 amino acids. The CDR3 sequence: CASSFDPDYRGEQFF. DNA for the CDR3: TGTGCCAGCAGCTTCGATCCAGACTACCGTGGTGAGCAGTTCTTC.

The rearrangement joins TRBV5-6 to TRBJ2-3; perhaps TRBD2 as D (5 bases). The CDR3 length is 15 residues. CDR1 is SGHDT, CDR2 YYEEEE, per germline. Trimming cost V 1 base and J 6 bases, with 15 bases left between them. Here the CDR3 reads CASSLIQREADTQYF. The CDR3 coding sequence is TGTGCCAGCAGCTTGATCCAGAGGGAAGCTGATACGCAGTATTTT.

The chain couples TRBV2 to TRBJ1-1, with 8 bases aligning to TRBD1. The CDR3 runs 17 residues. Germline assignment: CDR1 SNHLY and CDR2 FYNNEI. The ends lost 3 bases at V and 0 bases at J; junction bases unmatched: 9. The CDR3: CASSDRGPLYMNTEAFF. As DNA, the CDR3 is TGTGCCAGCAGTGACAGGGGGCCACTCTACATGAACACTGAAGCTTTCTTT.

The V gene is TRBV10-3, the J gene TRBJ2-7, with D hard to call. Between the trimmed V and J ends, which lost 3 bases and 3 bases, there was a span of 9 bases. This CDR3 spans 13 amino acids. Germline-derived CDR1 and CDR2 are ENHRY and SYGVKD. In DNA, the CDR3 is TGTGCCATCAGTGAAGAGAATTACTACGAGCAGTACTTC. It encodes CAISEENYYEQYF.

The chain carries TRBV27 and TRBJ2-1; 7 nucleotides match TRBD1. Germline V gene lookup returns CDR1 MNHEY and CDR2 SMNVEV (reference sequence). The CDR3 is 15 residues long. The junction had 4 bases not matched to a gene; V was cut back by 5 bases and J by 0 bases. The CDR3 sequence is CASSEGASSYNEQFF. CDR3 nucleotide sequence: TGTGCCAGCAGTGAGGGGGCTAGCTCCTACAATGAGCAGTTCTTC.

This chain connects TRBV29-1 to TRBJ1-1; 10 nucleotides line up with TRBD1. Germline CDR1 SQVTM, CDR2 ANQGSEA. This CDR3 is built from 13 residues. V shed 8 bases, J shed 4 bases, and the junction held 7 bases outside the gene matches. The DNA for the CDR3 is TGCAGCATCCGATGGACAGGGGGCACTGAAGCTTTCTTT. This encodes CSIRWTGGTEAFF.

This chain uses TRBV4-3 with TRBJ1-4; the D gene is possibly TRBD1 (5 bases). There are 20 residues in the CDR3. The germline V gene encodes CDR1 LGHNA and CDR2 YSLEER. V dropped 4 bases and J dropped 5 bases, with 29 bases sitting between them. CDR3 in amino acids: CASSPKIIRRGLGINEKLFF. CDR3 in DNA: TGCGCCAGCAGCCCAAAGATCATAAGGCGGGGCTTGGGCATAAATGAAAAACTGTTTTTT.

This rearrangement joins TRBV6-1 to TRBJ1-1; possible D gene TRBD1, 5 bases. Germline V gives CDR1 MNHNS, CDR2 SASEGT. V was clipped by 6 bases and J by 1 base, with 15 bases between them. CDR3 length equals 15 residues. The DNA for the CDR3 is TGTGCCAGCAGAATATTAGACAGAGCGAACACTGAAGCTTTCTTT. As protein: CASRILDRANTEAFF.

The rearrangement joins TRBV7-9 to TRBJ1-1; no clear D gene. CDR1 and CDR2 (germline): SEHNR, FQNEAQ (reference sequence). The ends were cut back, 1 base at V and 1 base at J, with 19 bases in the middle. This CDR3 region has 18 residues. The CDR3 nucleotides read TGTGCCAGCAGCTTAGGCCCGACTCATGGATCTAGGAACACTGAAGCTTTCTTT. The encoded protein is CASSLGPTHGSRNTEAFF.

The chain carries TRBV6-6 and TRBJ2-1, with D maybe TRBD1 (6 bases). V gave up 6 bases and J gave up 15 bases, with 21 bases separating them. Germline lookup yields CDR1 MNHNY and CDR2 SVGAGI (reference sequence). The CDR3 length is 13 residues. CDR3 DNA sequence: TGTGCCAGCAGACCCAGGGGCCGGCCGGAGTGGTTCTTC. Translated, it gives CASRPRGRPEWFF.

This clone was seen only once. This chain connects TRBV4-1 to TRBJ1-5; D not certain. Trimming removed 2 bases at V and 0 bases at J, with 14 bases between. This CDR3 comprises 17 residues. Germline V gene sequence: CDR1 MGHRA, CDR2 YSYEKL. Here the CDR3 DNA reads TGCGCCAGCAGCCAAAAGCCCCCCGGTGATAGCAATCAGCCCCAGCATTTT. Translating it yields CASSQKPPGDSNQPQHF.

The chain is built from TRBV5-1 and TRBJ2-7; D is perhaps TRBD1 (6 bases). Per the germline V gene, CDR1 is SGHRS and CDR2 is YFSETQ. Trimming removed 5 bases from V and 2 bases from J, with 11 bases in between. This CDR3 spans 13 amino acids. The CDR3 nucleotides read TGCGCCAGCAGTCGACAGGATACCTACGAGCAGTACTTC. It translates to CASSRQDTYEQYF.

CDR3 nucleotides: TGTGCCAGCCTCAGGGTCATGAACACTGAAGCTTTCTTT. This sequence encodes CASLRVMNTEAFF. The chain recombines TRBV28 with TRBJ1-1, with D tentatively TRBD1 (5 bases). Per the germline V gene, CDR1 is MDHEN and CDR2 is SYDVKM. The CDR3 runs to 13 residues. V was trimmed by 8 bases and J by 0 bases, leaving 10 bases between them.

The CDR3 is CASSLKGAAYNEQFF. CDR3 nucleotides: TGTGCCAGCAGTTTAAAGGGGGCGGCCTACAATGAGCAGTTCTTC. This chain links TRBV28 with TRBJ2-1; the match to TRBD1 covers 7 bases. This CDR3 has 15 amino acids. Trimming removed 2 bases from V and 2 bases from J; junction bases left unmatched: 3. Germline V gene data show CDR1 as MDHEN and CDR2 as SYDVKM.

This clone was detected only a few times. The chain joins TRBV6-4 to TRBJ1-6; 10 bases map to TRBD1. The germline V gene encodes CDR1 MRHNA and CDR2 SNTAGT. After removal of 3 bases from V and 5 bases from J, the junction contained 7 bases not matched to a gene. This CDR3 has 17 residues. CDR3 nucleotides: TGTGCCAGCAGTGAAACTGGGACAGGGGTGCATAATTCACCCCTCCACTTT. Protein product: CASSETGTGVHNSPLHF.